The entry below gives a single TCR beta chain sequence along with its context. Its target is unknown. This sample was included in a study of OX40 agonist ivuxolimab in advanced cancers. Whole-study context: Cancers in dose escalation were hepatocellular, melanoma, renal cell and head and neck. A male proportion of about 84% was recorded, with mean age approximately 57 years and range about 20 to 85.

Only in-frame clones appear in the TCRdb table, and some are missing; sequencing was by immunoSEQ multiplex PCR. This repertoire shows fewer than 70,000 clones, less than 90% found once; its top ten account for 0.77%. Findings and caveats of the study: Normalized expansion of T-cell clones was also low for some nonresponders. In general, CD8+ T cells held more expanded clones than CD4+ did, on average.

CDR3 length: 11 residues. Germline CDR1 is MNHNS and CDR2 is SASEGT. With 6 bases removed from V and 5 bases from J, the gap between germline ends came to 5 bases. The source of this sequence is an adult with an advanced solid tumor such as melanoma, head and neck, liver or kidney cancer. The V and J genes are TRBV6-1 and TRBJ1-3; no definite D call. Source: CD4+ or CD8+ T cells sorted from blood, taken in a trial of the OX40 agonist ivuxolimab. CDR3 DNA sequence: TGTGCCAGCAGGTATCGAAACACCATATATTTT. Amino acids: CASRYRNTIYF.